This T cell receptor (beta chain) was recovered during a study of blood T cells in healthy people across ages. Germline V CDR1 and CDR2: LGHNT, FRNRAP. This CDR3 has 15 amino acids. Trimming removed 1 base from V and 3 bases from J; junction bases left unmatched: 0. With a J-beta primer mix and a sample-barcoded 5' primer, a second PCR ran roughly 7 to 11 cycles. From the 5' RACE reads, TCRdb called clonotypes with MiXCR, one entry per CDR3 protein. The sample has about 730,000 distinct CDR3 sequences; more than 40% are singletons. The chain recombines TRBV12-5 with TRBJ2-5; 12 bases are shared with TRBD2. Sequencing was carried out using blood. This receptor was obtained from a woman aged 60-75 years in good health. The CDR3 sequence is CASGLGLAGEETQYF. Here the CDR3 DNA reads TGTGCTAGTGGTTTGGGACTAGCGGGGGAAGAGACCCAGTACTTC.